These T cell receptor beta chains were read from a single sample in a study of shared clonotypes between healthy human individuals. Generated by immunoSEQ multiplex PCR, the TCRdb table keeps only in-frame clones and is missing some. The sample has some 2,000,000 clones; approximately 95% are singletons. The specimen was naive CD4+ T cells sorted from blood. Receptors were obtained from a man younger than 35 in good health. Each CDR3 is given without its conserved first and last residue. Each record gives: J gene, V gene, D gene, CDR3 protein. The D gene is left open where the match is weak.

j_call: TRBJ2-2; v_call: TRBV5-4; d_call: TRBD1; cdr3_aa: ASSNRGGRELF
j_call: TRBJ1-4; v_call: TRBV5-1; d_call: NA; cdr3_aa: ASSLADTSNEKLF
j_call: TRBJ1-4; v_call: TRBV10-3; d_call: TRBD1; cdr3_aa: AISEDRGFPNEKLF
j_call: TRBJ2-3; v_call: TRBV10-3; d_call: NA; cdr3_aa: AISETEGTQY
j_call: TRBJ2-7; v_call: TRBV28; d_call: TRBD2; cdr3_aa: ASSPSTSGAYEQY
j_call: TRBJ1-2; v_call: TRBV18; d_call: TRBD1; cdr3_aa: ASSPTGDGYT
j_call: TRBJ1-6; v_call: TRBV7-9; d_call: TRBD1; cdr3_aa: ASTDTGGINSPLH
j_call: TRBJ2-5; v_call: TRBV20-1; d_call: NA; cdr3_aa: SARQETQY
j_call: TRBJ2-4; v_call: TRBV6-1; d_call: TRBD1; cdr3_aa: ASSAGQGNIQY
j_call: TRBJ2-2; v_call: TRBV5-1; d_call: NA; cdr3_aa: ASSFSQGWGGELF
j_call: TRBJ2-3; v_call: TRBV10-1; d_call: NA; cdr3_aa: ASSESAVPGTDTQY
j_call: TRBJ1-5; v_call: TRBV19; d_call: NA; cdr3_aa: ASTPLEWSNQPQH
j_call: TRBJ1-1; v_call: TRBV7-9; d_call: TRBD1; cdr3_aa: ASSWGTGSSGTEAF
j_call: TRBJ1-6; v_call: TRBV5-1; d_call: NA; cdr3_aa: ASSLAEDGNSPLH
j_call: TRBJ2-7; v_call: TRBV6-5; d_call: TRBD1; cdr3_aa: ASRSRQGSEQY
j_call: TRBJ2-7; v_call: TRBV5-1; d_call: TRBD1; cdr3_aa: ASSFDRAKYEQY
j_call: TRBJ1-2; v_call: TRBV19; d_call: NA; cdr3_aa: ASKDIANYGYT
j_call: TRBJ1-1; v_call: TRBV5-1; d_call: NA; cdr3_aa: ASSLDRPDTEAF
j_call: TRBJ1-2; v_call: TRBV6-5; d_call: NA; cdr3_aa: ASSYSQGGYT
j_call: TRBJ2-2; v_call: TRBV2; d_call: TRBD2; cdr3_aa: ASRSGTSGRNTGELF
j_call: TRBJ2-1; v_call: TRBV5-1; d_call: NA; cdr3_aa: ASSGSSYNEQF
j_call: TRBJ2-2; v_call: TRBV19; d_call: NA; cdr3_aa: ASSIRVNTGELF
j_call: TRBJ2-7; v_call: TRBV10-3; d_call: NA; cdr3_aa: AIRGNSYEQY
j_call: TRBJ2-7; v_call: TRBV10-3; d_call: TRBD1; cdr3_aa: AISRDSDYEQY
j_call: TRBJ2-2; v_call: TRBV6-5; d_call: NA; cdr3_aa: ASSYWGGELF
j_call: TRBJ1-4; v_call: TRBV5-1; d_call: NA; cdr3_aa: ASSQDTWDQGEKLF
j_call: TRBJ2-7; v_call: TRBV5-1; d_call: TRBD2; cdr3_aa: ASSLERGVSYEQY
j_call: TRBJ2-2; v_call: TRBV2; d_call: NA; cdr3_aa: ASSETSSNTGELF
j_call: TRBJ2-1; v_call: TRBV4-1; d_call: TRBD2; cdr3_aa: ASSPNLAGGYNEQF
j_call: TRBJ2-3; v_call: TRBV5-1; d_call: TRBD2; cdr3_aa: ASSLHLAGEWDTQY
j_call: TRBJ1-5; v_call: TRBV10-3; d_call: NA; cdr3_aa: AIKGDSNQPQH
j_call: TRBJ2-7; v_call: TRBV30; d_call: NA; cdr3_aa: AWKRTPYEQY
j_call: TRBJ2-7; v_call: TRBV5-4; d_call: TRBD1; cdr3_aa: ASSLGQGEGEQY
j_call: TRBJ2-5; v_call: TRBV19; d_call: TRBD1; cdr3_aa: ASRGTGKQETQY
j_call: TRBJ1-2; v_call: TRBV28; d_call: TRBD1; cdr3_aa: ASSLIGQGSYGYT
j_call: TRBJ2-1; v_call: TRBV5-1; d_call: TRBD2; cdr3_aa: ASSSTSVPYNEQF
j_call: TRBJ2-7; v_call: TRBV7-2; d_call: TRBD2; cdr3_aa: ASSYPGTSGIYEQY
j_call: TRBJ2-1; v_call: TRBV9; d_call: NA; cdr3_aa: ASSVGAREWDNEQF
j_call: TRBJ2-3; v_call: TRBV2; d_call: NA; cdr3_aa: ASSERTAANAQY
j_call: TRBJ1-2; v_call: TRBV4-2; d_call: TRBD1; cdr3_aa: ASSRSGTGGNGYT
j_call: TRBJ1-3; v_call: TRBV2; d_call: NA; cdr3_aa: ASREQGGGNTIY
j_call: TRBJ1-4; v_call: TRBV5-1; d_call: NA; cdr3_aa: ASSSGMGATNEKLF
j_call: TRBJ2-6; v_call: TRBV6-1; d_call: NA; cdr3_aa: ASSEARYGGPNVLT
j_call: TRBJ1-6; v_call: TRBV5-4; d_call: NA; cdr3_aa: ASSRGGPQNSPLH
j_call: TRBJ1-1; v_call: TRBV9; d_call: TRBD1; cdr3_aa: ASSVVGQGKTEAF
j_call: TRBJ1-2; v_call: TRBV5-6; d_call: NA; cdr3_aa: ASSLGLWGRENYGYT
j_call: TRBJ1-1; v_call: TRBV18; d_call: NA; cdr3_aa: ASSPQGFPNTEAF
j_call: TRBJ1-6; v_call: TRBV9; d_call: TRBD1; cdr3_aa: ASSVKDRGNSPLH
j_call: TRBJ2-5; v_call: TRBV7-2; d_call: TRBD2; cdr3_aa: ASRTGTSGETQY
j_call: TRBJ1-3; v_call: TRBV9; d_call: TRBD1; cdr3_aa: ASSVTGVSGNTIY